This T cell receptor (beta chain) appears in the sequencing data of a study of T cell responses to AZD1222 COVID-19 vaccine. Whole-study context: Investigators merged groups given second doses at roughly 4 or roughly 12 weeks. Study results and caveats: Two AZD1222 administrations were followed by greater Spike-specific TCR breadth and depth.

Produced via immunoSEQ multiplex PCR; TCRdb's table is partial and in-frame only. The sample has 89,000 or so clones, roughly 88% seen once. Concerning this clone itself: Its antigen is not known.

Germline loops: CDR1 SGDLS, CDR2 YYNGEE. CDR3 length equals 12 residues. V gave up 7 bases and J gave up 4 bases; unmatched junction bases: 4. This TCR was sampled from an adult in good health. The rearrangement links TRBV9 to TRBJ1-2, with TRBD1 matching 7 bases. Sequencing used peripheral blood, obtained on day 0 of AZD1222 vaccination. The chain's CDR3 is CASADRSYGYTF. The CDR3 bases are TGTGCCAGCGCGGACAGGTCCTATGGCTACACCTTC.